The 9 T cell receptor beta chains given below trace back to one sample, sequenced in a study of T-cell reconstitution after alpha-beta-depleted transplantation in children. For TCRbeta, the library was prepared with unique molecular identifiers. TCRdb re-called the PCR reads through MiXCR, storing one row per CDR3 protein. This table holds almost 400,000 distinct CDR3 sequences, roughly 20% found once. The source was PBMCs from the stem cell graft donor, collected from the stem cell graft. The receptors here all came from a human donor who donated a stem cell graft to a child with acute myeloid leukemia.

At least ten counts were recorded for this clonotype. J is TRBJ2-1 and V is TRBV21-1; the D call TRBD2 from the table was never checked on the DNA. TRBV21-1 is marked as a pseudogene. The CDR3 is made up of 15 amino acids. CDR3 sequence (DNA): TGTGCCAGCAGTCCCGGGACTAGCGGGAGATATGAGCAGTTCTTC. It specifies CASSPGTSGRYEQFF.

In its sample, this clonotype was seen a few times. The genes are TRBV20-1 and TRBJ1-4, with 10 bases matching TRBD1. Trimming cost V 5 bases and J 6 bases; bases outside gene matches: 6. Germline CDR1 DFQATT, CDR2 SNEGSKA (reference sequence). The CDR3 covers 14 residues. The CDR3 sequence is CSAQGGTGDEKLFF. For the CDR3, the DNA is TGCAGTGCTCAAGGCGGGACAGGGGATGAAAAACTGTTTTTT.

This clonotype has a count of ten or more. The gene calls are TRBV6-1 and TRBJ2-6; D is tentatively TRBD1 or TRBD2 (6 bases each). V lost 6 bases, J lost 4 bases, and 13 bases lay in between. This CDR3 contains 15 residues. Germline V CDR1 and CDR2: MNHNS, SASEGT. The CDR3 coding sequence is TGTGCCAGCAGCCTCGGGGGCTGGGGGGCCAACGTCCTGACTTTC. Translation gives CASSLGGWGANVLTF.

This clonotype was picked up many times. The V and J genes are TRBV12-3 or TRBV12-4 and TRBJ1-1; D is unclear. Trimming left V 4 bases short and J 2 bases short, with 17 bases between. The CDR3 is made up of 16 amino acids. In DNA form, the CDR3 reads TGTGCCAGCAGTTCCTCAGGTCAGACGGAAAACACTGAAGCTTTCTTT. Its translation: CASSSSGQTENTEAFF.

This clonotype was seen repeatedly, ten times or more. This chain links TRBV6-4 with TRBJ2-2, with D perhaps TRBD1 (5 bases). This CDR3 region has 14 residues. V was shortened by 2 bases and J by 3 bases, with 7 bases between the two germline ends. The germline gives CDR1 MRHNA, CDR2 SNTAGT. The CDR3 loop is CASSDRGDTGELFF. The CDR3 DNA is TGTGCCAGCAGTGACAGGGGCGACACCGGGGAGCTGTTTTTT.

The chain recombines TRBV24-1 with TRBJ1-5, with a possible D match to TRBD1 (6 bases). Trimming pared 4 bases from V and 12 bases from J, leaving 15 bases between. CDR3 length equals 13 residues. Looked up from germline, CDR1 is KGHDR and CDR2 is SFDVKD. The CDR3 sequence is CATSEPGTSVQHF. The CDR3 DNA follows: TGTGCCACCAGTGAGCCAGGGACAAGCGTCCAGCATTTT.

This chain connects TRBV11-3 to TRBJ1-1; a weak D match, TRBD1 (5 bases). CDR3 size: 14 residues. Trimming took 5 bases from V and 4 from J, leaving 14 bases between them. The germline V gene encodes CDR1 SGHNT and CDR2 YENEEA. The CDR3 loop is CASSVRDLGTEAFF. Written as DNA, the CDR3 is TGTGCCAGCAGCGTCAGGGATTTAGGCACTGAAGCTTTCTTT.

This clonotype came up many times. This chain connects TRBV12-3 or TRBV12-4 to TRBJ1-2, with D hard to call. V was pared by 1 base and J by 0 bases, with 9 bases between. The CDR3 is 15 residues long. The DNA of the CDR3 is TGTGCCAGCAGTTTAGGGACGGCAACTAACTATGGCTACACCTTC. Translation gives CASSLGTATNYGYTF.

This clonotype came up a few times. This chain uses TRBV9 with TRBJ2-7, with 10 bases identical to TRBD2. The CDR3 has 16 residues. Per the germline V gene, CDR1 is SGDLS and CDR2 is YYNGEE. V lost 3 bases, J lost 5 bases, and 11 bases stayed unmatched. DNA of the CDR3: TGTGCCAGCAGCGGAAGTCCTAGCGGGAGAAAGGACGAGCAGTACTTC. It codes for CASSGSPSGRKDEQYF.